This entry lists 19 T cell receptor beta chains sequenced from one sample in a study of cytomegalovirus exposure and HLA in healthy donors. The PCR was carried out with 60 Vbeta primers and 13 Jbeta primers. Assay used: immunoSEQ multiplex PCR; TCRdb lists only in-frame clones, some missing. The sample consists of roughly 180,000 clones, 82% of them appearing once. Sequenced sample: PBMCs. These receptors were taken from a man aged 40-55 years in good health and CMV-seronegative.

The chain employs TRBV11-2 and TRBJ1-2; weak D call: TRBD1 (5 bases). The V end was cut by 5 bases, the J end by 9 bases, with 16 bases between. Germline lookup yields CDR1 SGHAT and CDR2 FQNNGV. The CDR3 covers 13 residues. This CDR3 is CASSGSQGRSYTF. The DNA of the CDR3 is TGTGCCAGCAGCGGTAGTCAGGGTAGAAGCTACACCTTC.

The chain has TRBV10-3 and TRBJ2-2; TRBD2 matches at 7 bases. Trimming took 2 bases from V and 2 from J; bases not matched to a gene: 11. CDR3 size: 18 residues. Germline assignment: CDR1 ENHRY and CDR2 SYGVKD. The CDR3 nucleotides are TGTGCCATCAGTGAGCCCAAGGGTGCTAGCGGCAACACCGGGGAGCTGTTTTTT. Its translation is CAISEPKGASGNTGELFF.

This clone has more than one count but fewer than ten. This chain connects TRBV6-5 to TRBJ1-3; D may be TRBD1 (6 bases). The CDR3 totals 14 residues. With 2 bases removed from V and 4 bases from J, the gap between germline ends came to 9 bases. CDR1 and CDR2 (germline): MNHEY, SVGAGI. This chain's CDR3 is CASSYGQRGNTIYF. CDR3 in DNA: TGTGCCAGCAGTTACGGACAGCGGGGAAACACCATATATTTT.

V is TRBV7-2 and J is TRBJ2-7; 7 bases are a match to TRBD1. V was pared by 0 bases and J by 3 bases, with 5 bases of the junction left unmatched. The CDR3 runs to 15 residues. In germline, CDR1 is SGHTA, CDR2 FQGNSA. In nucleotides, the CDR3 is TGTGCCAGCAGCTTAGCGGGGGACAGCATCTACGAGCAGTACTTC. Protein product: CASSLAGDSIYEQYF.

This clone was observed a single time. The chain is built from TRBV5-1 and TRBJ2-3; 7 bases map to TRBD1. V lost 4 bases, J lost 4 bases, and 6 bases stayed unmatched. The CDR3 runs 14 residues. CDR1 SGHRS and CDR2 YFSETQ come from the germline V gene. The DNA for the CDR3 is TGCGCCAGCAGCCCGACAGGGAGTGCAGATACGCAGTATTTT. Its protein product is CASSPTGSADTQYF.

V usage is TRBV6-4 and J usage is TRBJ2-3, with D maybe TRBD1 (5 bases). V lost 9 bases to trimming and J lost 0 bases, with 13 bases between them. This CDR3 region has 14 residues. Germline CDR1 MRHNA, CDR2 SNTAGT. The CDR3 region is CASAQDTSTDTQYF. The CDR3 nucleotides are TGTGCCAGTGCACAGGACACTAGCACAGATACGCAGTATTTT.

V and J are TRBV7-9 and TRBJ1-1, with D perhaps TRBD1 (5 bases). V was cut by 1 base and J by 1 base, with 10 bases left in between. The length of the CDR3 is 15 residues. Germline CDR1 and CDR2: SEHNR and FQNEAQ (reference sequence). The DNA for the CDR3 is TGTGCCAGCAGCTTAGGTGGGGCCCAGAACACTGAAGCTTTCTTT. As protein: CASSLGGAQNTEAFF.

A few counts support this clone. The V and J genes are TRBV28 and TRBJ1-2; D call uncertain. CDR1 MDHEN and CDR2 SYDVKM come from the germline V gene. V shed 8 bases and J shed 4 bases, with 20 bases lying between them. This CDR3 comprises 15 residues. This CDR3 is CASLGAEWSGYGYTF. The CDR3, as DNA: TGTGCCAGCCTAGGTGCGGAGTGGAGTGGCTATGGCTACACCTTC.

The count of this clone is one. Other DNA sequences in the sample encode the same CDR3. V and J are TRBV28 and TRBJ2-1, with 9 bases aligning to TRBD2. The CDR3 spans 15 residues. The V and J ends lost 5 bases and 0 bases, in that order; junction bases with no gene match: 2. Germline V gene data show CDR1 as MDHEN and CDR2 as SYDVKM. Here the CDR3 DNA reads TGTGCCAGCAGTAGCGGGGGGAGCTCCTACAATGAGCAGTTCTTC. Translated, it gives CASSSGGSSYNEQFF.

This chain uses TRBV4-2 with TRBJ1-1; D is undetermined. With 1 base removed from V and 8 bases from J, the gap between germline ends came to 20 bases. Germline-derived CDR1 and CDR2 are LGHNA and YNFKEQ. The CDR3 consists of 16 residues. CDR3 sequence (DNA): TGTGCCAGCAGCCAAGGCGCCGATCCCTATTTTAAAGAAGCTTTCTTT. This translates into CASSQGADPYFKEAFF.

This chain uses TRBV18 with TRBJ2-3; 7 positions match TRBD2. CDR1 KGHSH and CDR2 LQKENI come from the germline V gene. Trimming at V came to 5 bases and at J to 4 bases, leaving 3 bases not matched to a gene. CDR3 length: 13 residues. CDR3 DNA sequence: TGTGCCAGCTCAACTAGCGTGCCAGATACGCAGTATTTT. Protein product: CASSTSVPDTQYF.

The CDR3 reads CASSESRNSPLHF. DNA of the CDR3: TGTGCCAGCAGTGAATCGAGAAATTCACCCCTCCACTTT. V gene TRBV6-4 combines with J gene TRBJ1-6, with D unclear. The germline CDR1 and CDR2 sequences are MRHNA and SNTAGT. CDR3 length: 13 amino acids. Trimming cost V 3 bases and J 7 bases, with 7 bases left between them.

The chain employs TRBV6-4 and TRBJ1-1, with D perhaps TRBD1 (5 bases). The V gene's germline CDR1 is MRHNA and CDR2 SNTAGT. Trimming removed 8 bases from V and 6 bases from J, with 22 bases in between. The CDR3 sequence is 15 residues long. The CDR3 bases are TGTGCCAGCCCGAAGGAATCAACGGGGGTCTCTGAAGCTTTCTTT. Translation gives CASPKESTGVSEAFF.

This clone came up a few times. The V gene is TRBV7-2, the J gene TRBJ2-2; the match to TRBD1 covers 7 bases. Looked up from germline, CDR1 is SGHTA and CDR2 is FQGNSA. This CDR3 contains 14 residues. J lost 10 bases, V lost 5 bases, and 10 bases had no gene match. In nucleotides, the CDR3 is TGTGCCAGCAGCCCGGGACAGACGTCCCTGGAGCTGTTTTTT. This translates into CASSPGQTSLELFF.

The chain carries TRBV27 and TRBJ1-5, with 11 bases identical to TRBD1. V dropped 5 bases and J dropped 6; count of bases not matched to a gene: 6. The germline V gene has CDR1 MNHEY and CDR2 SMNVEV (reference sequence). The CDR3 totals 15 residues. The CDR3 spells CASSQRDRGGQPQHF. Written as DNA, the CDR3 is TGTGCCAGCAGTCAAAGGGACAGGGGGGGTCAGCCCCAGCATTTT.

The chain recombines TRBV4-1 with TRBJ2-7; D is perhaps TRBD1 (5 bases). Germline loops: CDR1 MGHRA, CDR2 YSYEKL. This CDR3 contains 17 residues. V lost 3 bases to trimming and J lost 3 bases, with 21 bases between them. In DNA form, the CDR3 reads TGCGCCAGCAGCCAGGTCTTACGACAGAAGAAAAGCTACGAGCAGTACTTC. Residues: CASSQVLRQKKSYEQYF.

This chain joins TRBV11-2 and TRBJ2-1, with a tentative D call TRBD1 (6 bases). This CDR3 has 15 amino acids. The V gene's germline CDR1 is SGHAT and CDR2 FQNNGV. Deletions cut 0 bases from V and 3 bases from J, with 9 bases between. CDR3 DNA sequence: TGTGCCAGCAGCTTAGACAGGGGAAGCTACAATGAGCAGTTCTTC. This sequence encodes CASSLDRGSYNEQFF. Looking up the rest from reference TRBV11-2 and TRBJ2-1 gives the full variable domain: EAGVAQSPRYKIIEKRQSVAFWCNPISGHATLYWYQQILGQGPKLLIQFQNNGVVDDSQLPKDRFSAERLKGVDSTLKIQPAKLEDSAVYLCASSLDRGSYNEQFFGPGTRLTVL.

This clone was counted a few times. The chain has TRBV5-1 and TRBJ2-2; maybe TRBD2 (6 bases). CDR1 and CDR2 from the germline V gene are SGHRS and YFSETQ. The CDR3 consists of 16 residues. Trimming left V 0 bases short and J 4 bases short, with 13 bases between. The CDR3 loop is CASSLVGGDLTGELFF. In nucleotides, the CDR3 is TGCGCCAGCAGCTTGGTGGGCGGGGACCTCACCGGGGAGCTGTTTTTT. The complete variable domain, with remaining parts taken from reference TRBV5-1 and TRBJ2-2, reads KAGVTQTPRYLIKTRGQQVTLSCSPISGHRSVSWYQQTPGQGLQFLFEYFSETQRNKGNFPGRFSGRQFSNSRSEMNVSTLELGDSALYLCASSLVGGDLTGELFFGEGSRLTVL.

J is TRBJ1-3 and V is TRBV27; a weak D match, TRBD1 (6 bases). The CDR3 spans 17 residues. Trimming cost V 6 bases and J 0 bases, with 18 bases left between them. Germline V CDR1 and CDR2: MNHEY, SMNVEV (reference sequence). In DNA, the CDR3 is TGTGCCAGCAGCCCCTTACAGGGACCCGTCTCTGGAAACACCATATATTTT. Its translation: CASSPLQGPVSGNTIYF.